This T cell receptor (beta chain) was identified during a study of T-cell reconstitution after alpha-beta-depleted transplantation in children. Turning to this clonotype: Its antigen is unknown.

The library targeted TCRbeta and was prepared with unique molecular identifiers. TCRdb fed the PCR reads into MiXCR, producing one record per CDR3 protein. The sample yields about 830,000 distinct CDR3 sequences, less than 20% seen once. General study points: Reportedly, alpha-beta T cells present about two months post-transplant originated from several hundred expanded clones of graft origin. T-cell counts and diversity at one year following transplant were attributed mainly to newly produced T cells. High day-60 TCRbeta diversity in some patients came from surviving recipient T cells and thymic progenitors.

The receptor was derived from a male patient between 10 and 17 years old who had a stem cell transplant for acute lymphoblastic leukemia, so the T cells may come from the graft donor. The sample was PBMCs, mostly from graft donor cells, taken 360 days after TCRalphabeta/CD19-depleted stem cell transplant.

The CDR3 nucleotides are TGCAGTGCTAGGACTAGGGGATACCAAGAGACCCAGTACTTC. Amino acid sequence: CSARTRGYQETQYF. J is TRBJ2-5 and V is TRBV20-1; possibly TRBD2 for D (6 bases). V gave up 3 bases and J gave up 0 bases, with 11 bases separating them. In germline, CDR1 is DFQATT, CDR2 SNEGSKA (reference sequence). The CDR3 spans 14 residues.